This is a list of T cell receptor beta chains from one sample in a study of blood T cell repertoires in COVID-19. TCRdb's table, derived via immunoSEQ multiplex PCR, lists solely in-frame clones and lacks some. The sample lists around 300,000 clones, approximately 89% occurring once. Sequencing was done on a sample of PBMCs or T cells enriched from blood (not recorded which). Receptors were obtained from a man under 40 who had recovered from COVID-19. CDR3s include the opening cysteine and the closing phenylalanine or tryptophan. The D gene is left open where the match is weak. The size of a clone is reported for some rows only, either as once, few or many, or as a class for expanded clones.

D	V	J	size	DNA	CDR3
NA	TRBV28	TRBJ1-5	NA	TGTGCCAGCAGTCCCCGTTATCGGCAATCAGGGCCCCAGCATTTT	CASSPRYRQSGPQHF
NA	TRBV5-4	TRBJ2-1	NA	TGTGCCAGCAGCTTGCAGGGCTCAAGCTCCTACAATGAGCAGTTCTTC	CASSLQGSSSYNEQFF
TRBD2	TRBV6-1	TRBJ2-7	NA	TGTGCCAGCAGTGAAGCACGACCGGGACTAGCTGGGGAGCAGTACTTC	CASSEARPGLAGEQYF
TRBD1	TRBV5-6	TRBJ2-3	NA	TGTGCCAGCAGCCGACAGGGTGCAGATACGCAGTATTTT	CASSRQGADTQYF
NA	TRBV7-9	TRBJ1-4	NA	TGTGCCAGCAGCGTTCAAGGGGCAGCAACTAATGAAAAACTGTTTTTT	CASSVQGAATNEKLFF
TRBD1	TRBV18	TRBJ1-1	NA	TGTGCCAGCTCACCGCCCCGACAGGGCGCTGAAGCTTTCTTT	CASSPPRQGAEAFF
TRBD1	TRBV4-2	TRBJ1-2	NA	TGTGCCAGCAGCCACCTGGACAGGGAGAGGAAGGACTACACCTTC	CASSHLDRERKDYTF
TRBD1	TRBV5-1	TRBJ2-7	NA	TGCGCCAGCAGCCAGAACCGACAGGGCTACGAGCAGTACTTC	CASSQNRQGYEQYF
NA	TRBV24-1	TRBJ2-7	NA	TGTGCCACCAGTGACCCCCTAGAATCCCCCTACGAGCAGTACTTC	CATSDPLESPYEQYF
NA	TRBV28	TRBJ2-1	once	TGTGCCACAGGGACATCGGTCAATGAGCAGTTCTTC	CATGTSVNEQFF
NA	TRBV15	TRBJ2-7	NA	TGTGCCACCAGCAGGGTGGCGGGCGAGCAGTACTTC	CATSRVAGEQYF
TRBD1	TRBV13	TRBJ1-1	NA	TGTGCCAGCAATTCAGGGGGCTACGAAGCTTTCTTT	CASNSGGYEAFF
TRBD1	TRBV28	TRBJ1-5	NA	TGTGCCAGCACCTTTGGGCCCTTGGGACAGTATCGCAATCAGCCCCAGCATTTT	CASTFGPLGQYRNQPQHF
TRBD1	TRBV5-1	TRBJ1-2	NA	TGCGCCAGCAGTCGCCATGACAGGGCCGATGGCTACACCTTC	CASSRHDRADGYTF
NA	TRBV14	TRBJ2-7	NA	TGTGCCAGCAGCCTGGGGGGTGCGCACGAGCAGTACTTC	CASSLGGAHEQYF
NA	TRBV2	TRBJ2-7	NA	TGTGCCAGCAGACAGACCTCCTACGAGCAGTACTTC	CASRQTSYEQYF
NA	TRBV15	TRBJ2-2	NA	TGTGCCACCCCCACTAAAACCTCCGGGACAACAAACACCGGGGAGCTGTTTTTT	CATPTKTSGTTNTGELFF
TRBD1	TRBV18	TRBJ2-7	NA	TGTGCCAGCTCACCACCGGGACAGAGGAGATACGAGCAGTACTTC	CASSPPGQRRYEQYF
TRBD1	TRBV3-1/TRBV3-2	TRBJ1-2	NA	TGTGCCAGCAGCTCATTGGACAGGGGGCTTCGCTATGGCTACACCTTC	CASSSLDRGLRYGYTF
NA	TRBV2	TRBJ1-6	NA	TGTGCCAGCAGTGGACGGGACACCCTCCACTTT	CASSGRDTLHF
NA	TRBV12-3/TRBV12-4	TRBJ1-1	NA	TGTGCCAGCACCACGACAGAGAACACTGAAGCTTTCTTT	CASTTTENTEAFF
TRBD1	TRBV5-1	TRBJ1-1	NA	TGCGCCAGCAGCTCACCGGGACAGGGAGACACTGAAGCTTTCTTT	CASSSPGQGDTEAFF